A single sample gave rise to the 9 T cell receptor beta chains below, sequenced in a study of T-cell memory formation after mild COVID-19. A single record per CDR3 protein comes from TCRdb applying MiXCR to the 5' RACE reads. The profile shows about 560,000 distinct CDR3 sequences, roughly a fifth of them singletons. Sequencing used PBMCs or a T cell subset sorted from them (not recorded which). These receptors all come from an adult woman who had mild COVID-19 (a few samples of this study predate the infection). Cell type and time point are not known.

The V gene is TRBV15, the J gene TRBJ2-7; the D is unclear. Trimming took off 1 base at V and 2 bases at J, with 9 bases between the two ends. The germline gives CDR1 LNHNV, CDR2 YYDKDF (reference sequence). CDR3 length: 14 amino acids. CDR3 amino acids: CATSRGWPAYEQYF. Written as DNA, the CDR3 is TGTGCCACCAGCAGAGGATGGCCAGCCTACGAGCAGTACTTC.

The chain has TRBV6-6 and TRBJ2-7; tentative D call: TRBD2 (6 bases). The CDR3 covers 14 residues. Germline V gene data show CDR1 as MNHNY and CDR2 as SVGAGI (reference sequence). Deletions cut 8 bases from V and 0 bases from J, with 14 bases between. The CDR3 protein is CASCPGTGSYEQYF. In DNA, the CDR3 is TGTGCCAGCTGCCCGGGGACTGGCTCCTACGAGCAGTACTTC.

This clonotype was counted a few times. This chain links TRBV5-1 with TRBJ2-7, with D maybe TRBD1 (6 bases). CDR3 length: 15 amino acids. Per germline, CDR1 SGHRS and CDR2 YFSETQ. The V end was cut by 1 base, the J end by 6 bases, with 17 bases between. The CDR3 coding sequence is TGCGCCAGCAGCTTGAAGTCAGGGGTGGTCGGCGAGCAGTACTTC. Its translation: CASSLKSGVVGEQYF.

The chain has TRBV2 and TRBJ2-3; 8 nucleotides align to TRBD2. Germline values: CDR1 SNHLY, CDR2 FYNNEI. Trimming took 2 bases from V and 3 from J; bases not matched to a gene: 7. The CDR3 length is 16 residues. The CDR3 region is CASSELQRGRTDTQYF. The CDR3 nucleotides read TGTGCCAGCAGTGAATTGCAGCGGGGGAGGACAGATACGCAGTATTTT.

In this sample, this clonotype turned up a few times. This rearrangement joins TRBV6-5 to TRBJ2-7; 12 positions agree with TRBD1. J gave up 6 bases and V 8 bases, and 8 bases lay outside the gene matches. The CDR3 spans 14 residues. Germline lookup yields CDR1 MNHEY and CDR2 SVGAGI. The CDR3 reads CASGRDRGLSEQYF. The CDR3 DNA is TGTGCCAGCGGCCGGGACAGGGGGCTCTCCGAGCAGTACTTC.

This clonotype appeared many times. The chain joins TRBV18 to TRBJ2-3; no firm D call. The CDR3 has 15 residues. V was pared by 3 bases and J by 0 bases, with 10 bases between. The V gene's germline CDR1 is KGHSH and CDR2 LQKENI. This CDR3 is CASSPDFLSTDTQYF. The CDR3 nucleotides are TGTGCCAGCTCACCTGACTTCCTAAGCACAGATACGCAGTATTTT.

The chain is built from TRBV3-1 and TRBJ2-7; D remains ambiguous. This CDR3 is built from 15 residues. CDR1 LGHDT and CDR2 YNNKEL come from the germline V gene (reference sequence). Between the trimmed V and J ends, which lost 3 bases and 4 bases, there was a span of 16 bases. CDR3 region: CASSQVNGRTYEQYF. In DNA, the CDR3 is TGTGCCAGCAGCCAGGTCAACGGCAGGACGTACGAGCAGTACTTC.

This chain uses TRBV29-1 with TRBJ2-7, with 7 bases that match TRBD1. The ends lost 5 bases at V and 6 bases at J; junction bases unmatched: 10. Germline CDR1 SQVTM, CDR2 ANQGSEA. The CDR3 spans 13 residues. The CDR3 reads CSVRQGGKGEQYF. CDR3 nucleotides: TGCAGCGTTCGACAGGGTGGGAAGGGCGAGCAGTACTTC.

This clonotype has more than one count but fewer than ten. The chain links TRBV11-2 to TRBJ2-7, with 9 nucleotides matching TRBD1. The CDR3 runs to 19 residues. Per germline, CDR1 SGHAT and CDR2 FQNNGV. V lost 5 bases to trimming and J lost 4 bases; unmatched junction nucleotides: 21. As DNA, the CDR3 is TGTGCCAGCAGCCCGATATCCCGGGACAGGGATGGAGGTCGGTACGAGCAGTACTTC. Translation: CASSPISRDRDGGRYEQYF. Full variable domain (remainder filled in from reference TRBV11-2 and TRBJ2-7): EAGVAQSPRYKIIEKRQSVAFWCNPISGHATLYWYQQILGQGPKLLIQFQNNGVVDDSQLPKDRFSAERLKGVDSTLKIQPAKLEDSAVYLCASSPISRDRDGGRYEQYFGPGTRLTVT.